Listed below are T cell receptor beta chains from one sample, sequenced in a study of cytomegalovirus exposure and HLA in healthy donors. Assay used: immunoSEQ multiplex PCR; TCRdb lists only in-frame clones, some missing. The data show tens of thousands of clones, about 72% seen once. Material: PBMCs. The receptors stem from a man in his forties in good health and CMV-seropositive. Both conserved end residues are part of each CDR3. Size values are once, few and many counts, or a class for expanded clones, and some rows have none.

CDR3aa: CASSPGQNYGYTF; v_gene: TRBV4-3; j_gene: TRBJ1-2; abundance: NA
CDR3aa: CASSLRSGGDEQYF; v_gene: TRBV7-2; j_gene: TRBJ2-7; abundance: NA
CDR3aa: CAWSQGPYEKLFF; v_gene: TRBV30; j_gene: TRBJ1-4; abundance: NA
CDR3aa: CSVEVGRGTDTQYF; v_gene: TRBV29-1; j_gene: TRBJ2-3; abundance: NA
CDR3aa: CASSWDRGSPLHF; v_gene: TRBV5-6; j_gene: TRBJ1-6; abundance: NA
CDR3aa: CASSLADTLEQYF; v_gene: TRBV5-6; j_gene: TRBJ2-7; abundance: NA
CDR3aa: CASTWGQGDYGYTF; v_gene: TRBV28; j_gene: TRBJ1-2; abundance: NA
CDR3aa: CASSPGAGSGANVLTF; v_gene: TRBV18; j_gene: TRBJ2-6; abundance: NA
CDR3aa: CASSQDPGDPEAFF; v_gene: TRBV14; j_gene: TRBJ1-1; abundance: NA
CDR3aa: CASSESSVLAGGF; v_gene: TRBV2; j_gene: TRBJ2-7; abundance: NA
CDR3aa: CASSSQGVWGRTNEKLFF; v_gene: TRBV11-3; j_gene: TRBJ1-4; abundance: NA
CDR3aa: CASSDRGGSYGYTF; v_gene: TRBV2; j_gene: TRBJ1-2; abundance: NA
CDR3aa: CASSSEDYGYTF; v_gene: TRBV5-4; j_gene: TRBJ1-2; abundance: NA
CDR3aa: CASSLAAQAGNTIYF; v_gene: TRBV5-1; j_gene: TRBJ1-3; abundance: NA
CDR3aa: CASSAGAPAKNIQYF; v_gene: TRBV9; j_gene: TRBJ2-4; abundance: NA
CDR3aa: CASSPGTGTHQPQHF; v_gene: TRBV9; j_gene: TRBJ1-5; abundance: NA
CDR3aa: CASSGAQGIESPLHF; v_gene: TRBV2; j_gene: TRBJ1-6; abundance: NA
CDR3aa: CASSVLAQTQYF; v_gene: TRBV7-9; j_gene: TRBJ2-5; abundance: NA
CDR3aa: CASSSGTSNNEQFF; v_gene: TRBV7-3; j_gene: TRBJ2-1; abundance: NA
CDR3aa: CASSYRVTGPNEKLFF; v_gene: TRBV6-5; j_gene: TRBJ1-4; abundance: few
CDR3aa: CASSWGQDQPQHF; v_gene: TRBV5-4; j_gene: TRBJ1-5; abundance: NA
CDR3aa: CASSTWDYPTELFF; v_gene: TRBV19; j_gene: TRBJ2-2; abundance: once
CDR3aa: CASSPLGQGLIGYTF; v_gene: TRBV5-4; j_gene: TRBJ1-2; abundance: NA
CDR3aa: CASRWRDSRSYEQYF; v_gene: TRBV18; j_gene: TRBJ2-7; abundance: NA
CDR3aa: CASSLGLAGDTQYF; v_gene: TRBV7-9; j_gene: TRBJ2-3; abundance: few
CDR3aa: CAWSSGETQYF; v_gene: TRBV30; j_gene: TRBJ2-5; abundance: NA
CDR3aa: CASSFTSSNTEAFF; v_gene: TRBV5-1; j_gene: TRBJ1-1; abundance: NA
CDR3aa: CASSLTPGGFQPQHF; v_gene: TRBV7-6; j_gene: TRBJ1-5; abundance: NA
CDR3aa: CASSNSGEQYF; v_gene: TRBV5-1; j_gene: TRBJ2-7; abundance: NA
CDR3aa: CATSRGRQGVINEQFF; v_gene: TRBV15; j_gene: TRBJ2-1; abundance: few
CDR3aa: CASSIDRGGYTF; v_gene: TRBV19; j_gene: TRBJ1-2; abundance: NA
CDR3aa: CAWSPGVNEQYF; v_gene: TRBV30; j_gene: TRBJ2-7; abundance: NA
CDR3aa: CASSRTSAGTGYNEQFF; v_gene: TRBV4-2; j_gene: TRBJ2-1; abundance: NA
CDR3aa: CASSHRHRAAYEQYF; v_gene: TRBV11-3; j_gene: TRBJ2-7; abundance: NA
CDR3aa: CASSYGPNTGELFF; v_gene: TRBV6-6; j_gene: TRBJ2-2; abundance: few
CDR3aa: CASSGSRIPYEQYF; v_gene: TRBV10-1; j_gene: TRBJ2-7; abundance: NA
CDR3aa: CASSQETGRGAQHF; v_gene: TRBV4-2; j_gene: TRBJ1-5; abundance: few
CDR3aa: CASSGTGLDTEAFF; v_gene: TRBV28; j_gene: TRBJ1-1; abundance: NA
CDR3aa: CASSFYQAGHSYNEQFF; v_gene: TRBV5-4; j_gene: TRBJ2-1; abundance: NA
CDR3aa: CASSLSTDTQYF; v_gene: TRBV7-2; j_gene: TRBJ2-3; abundance: NA
CDR3aa: CASSVDGQGISGNTIYF; v_gene: TRBV9; j_gene: TRBJ1-3; abundance: NA
CDR3aa: CASSPERQTNTEAFF; v_gene: TRBV18; j_gene: TRBJ1-1; abundance: NA
CDR3aa: CASSQALVGGEQYF; v_gene: TRBV4-1; j_gene: NA; abundance: NA
CDR3aa: CASSRDSPQDTQYF; v_gene: TRBV27; j_gene: TRBJ2-3; abundance: NA
CDR3aa: CASSFDRGHTYEQYF; v_gene: TRBV7-2; j_gene: TRBJ2-7; abundance: NA
CDR3aa: CASSQGGYGYTF; v_gene: TRBV5-4; j_gene: TRBJ1-2; abundance: NA